What follows are 15 T cell receptor beta chains derived from one specimen sequenced in a study of T cell changes during pregnancy in multiple sclerosis. Method: immunoSEQ multiplex PCR; TCRdb's copy keeps in-frame clones and lacks some. The sample consists of around 40,000 clones, about 90% of them appearing once. The specimen was CD4+ T cells from peripheral blood mononuclear cells, collected in the second trimester of pregnancy. Source of these receptors: a female donor in good health, enrolled as a control in a pregnancy study.

The chain combines TRBV7-3 with TRBJ2-3; 8 bases line up with TRBD2. After removal of 6 bases from V and 0 bases from J, the junction contained 2 bases not matched to a gene. Germline V gives CDR1 SGHTA, CDR2 FQGTGA. CDR3 length: 14 residues. The CDR3 is CASSSGVSTDTQYF. DNA for the CDR3: TGTGCCAGCAGTAGCGGGGTTAGCACAGATACGCAGTATTTT.

The chain has TRBV15 and TRBJ2-1; 13 nucleotides line up with TRBD2. CDR1 and CDR2 from the germline V gene are LNHNV and YYDKDF (reference sequence). This CDR3 has 16 amino acids. Trimming took 0 bases from V and 7 from J; bases not matched to a gene: 3. The chain's CDR3 is CATSRDWTSGSNEQFF. The CDR3 nucleotides are TGTGCCACCAGCAGAGATTGGACTAGCGGGAGTAATGAGCAGTTCTTC. The full variable domain, its missing parts supplied by reference TRBV15 and TRBJ2-1, is DAMVIQNPRYQVTQFGKPVTLSCSQTLNHNVMYWYQQKSSQAPKLLFHYYDKDFNNEADTPDNFQSRRPNTSFCFLDIRSPGLGDTAMYLCATSRDWTSGSNEQFFGPGTRLTVL.

The J gene is TRBJ2-6, the V gene TRBV4-2; tentatively, D is TRBD1 (6 bases). Germline V gene data show CDR1 as LGHNA and CDR2 as YNFKEQ. V lost 3 bases, J lost 3 bases, and 27 bases lay in between. This CDR3 is 21 amino acids long. The CDR3 sequence: CASSHGWAGAMFGLGANVLTF. In DNA, the CDR3 is TGTGCCAGCAGCCATGGTTGGGCAGGGGCCATGTTTGGTCTTGGGGCCAACGTCCTGACTTTC.

The chain recombines TRBV5-4 with TRBJ1-2; 9 nucleotides line up with TRBD1. The junction had 6 bases not matched to a gene; V was cut back by 2 bases and J by 4 bases. CDR1 and CDR2 from the germline V gene are SGHNT and YYREEE (reference sequence). This CDR3 comprises 15 residues. CDR3 nucleotides: TGTGCCAGCAGCTTCCCGGGACAGGGAATCTATGGCTACACCTTC. As protein: CASSFPGQGIYGYTF.

CDR3 nucleotide sequence: TGTGCCAGCTCACCAAGCACTAATGAAAAACTGTTTTTT. It codes for CASSPSTNEKLFF. V is TRBV18 and J is TRBJ1-4; D gene unclear. The germline gives CDR1 KGHSH, CDR2 LQKENI. V was trimmed by 2 bases and J by 2 bases, leaving 3 bases between them. CDR3 length: 13 residues.

CDR3 nucleotides: TGTGCCAGCATTAGCTACACTGGCAGCAATCAGCCCCAGCATTTT. This sequence encodes CASISYTGSNQPQHF. The V gene is TRBV28, the J gene TRBJ1-5; no definite D call. The CDR3 sequence is 15 residues long. Germline lookup yields CDR1 MDHEN and CDR2 SYDVKM. V was cut by 7 bases and J by 1 base, with 14 bases left in between.

The V and J genes are TRBV30 and TRBJ2-7, with 11 bases aligning to TRBD2. The trim removed 4 bases at V and 4 bases at J, leaving 0 bases unmatched. CDR1 is GTSNPN, CDR2 SVGIG, per germline (reference sequence). The CDR3 contains 12 residues. The CDR3 DNA sequence: TGTGCCTGGACTAGCGGGGGGTACGAGCAGTACTTC. Its protein product is CAWTSGGYEQYF.

CDR3 coding DNA: TGTGCCTGGACAGGGGGCCCGAATGAAAAACTGTTTTTT. It translates to CAWTGGPNEKLFF. The genes are TRBV30 and TRBJ1-4, with TRBD1 identical over 8 bases. The CDR3 covers 13 residues. Germline CDR1 GTSNPN, CDR2 SVGIG (reference sequence). V was clipped by 4 bases and J by 5 bases; unmatched bases: 3.

The chain joins TRBV30 to TRBJ2-1; D is unclear. The CDR3 is 11 residues long. Trimming pared 4 bases from V and 9 bases from J, leaving 10 bases between. In germline, CDR1 is GTSNPN, CDR2 SVGIG (reference sequence). The CDR3 here is CAWKETGEQFF. The CDR3 region has the DNA TGTGCCTGGAAGGAAACGGGTGAGCAGTTCTTC.

The chain has TRBV5-8 and TRBJ2-7; D might be TRBD1 (6 bases). Germline V gene sequence: CDR1 SGHTS, CDR2 YDEGEE. V was cut by 4 bases and J by 7 bases, with 24 bases left in between. The CDR3 has 16 amino acids. Written as DNA, the CDR3 is TGTGCCAGCAGCAGGGGTGATGGGACATTCCTACGGGAGCAGTACTTC. Encoded protein: CASSRGDGTFLREQYF.

The chain couples TRBV5-1 to TRBJ1-2; D gene ambiguous. V was cut by 5 bases and J by 6 bases, with 14 bases left in between. Germline lookup yields CDR1 SGHRS and CDR2 YFSETQ. The length of the CDR3 is 13 residues. CDR3 amino acids: CASRAVAADGYTF. CDR3 in DNA: TGCGCCAGCAGGGCGGTGGCAGCAGATGGCTACACCTTC. Combining the CDR3 with reference TRBV5-1 and TRBJ1-2 gives the whole variable domain KAGVTQTPRYLIKTRGQQVTLSCSPISGHRSVSWYQQTPGQGLQFLFEYFSETQRNKGNFPGRFSGRQFSNSRSEMNVSTLELGDSALYLCASRAVAADGYTFGSGTRLTVV.

This chain uses TRBV28 with TRBJ2-7; tentative D call: TRBD1 (5 bases). The CDR3 is made up of 12 amino acids. The germline V and J ends were trimmed by 4 bases and 7 bases, with 11 bases remaining between them. Germline V gene lookup returns CDR1 MDHEN and CDR2 SYDVKM. The CDR3 bases are TGTGCCAGCAGTTCAGGGTATGAAGAGCAGTACTTC. Translated: CASSSGYEEQYF. The entire variable domain, with the rest obtained from reference TRBV28 and TRBJ2-7, is as follows: DVKVTQSSRYLVKRTGEKVFLECVQDMDHENMFWYRQDPGLGLRLIYFSYDVKMKEKGDIPEGYSVSREKKERFSLILESASTNQTSMYLCASSSGYEEQYFGPGTRLTVT.

The rearrangement joins TRBV4-1 to TRBJ2-5; 7 positions match TRBD1. CDR3 length: 14 amino acids. Germline CDR1 is MGHRA and CDR2 is YSYEKL. V dropped 2 bases and J dropped 3; count of bases not matched to a gene: 3. CDR3 sequence (DNA): TGCGCCAGCAGCCAAAGGGACAGAGAAGAGACCCAGTACTTC. The encoded protein is CASSQRDREETQYF.

The V gene is TRBV7-3, the J gene TRBJ1-4; D possibly corresponds to TRBD1 (6 bases). The CDR3 is 16 amino acids. Germline V gene lookup returns CDR1 SGHTA and CDR2 FQGTGA. V was trimmed by 7 bases and J by 8 bases, leaving 23 bases between them. The chain's CDR3 is CASTRGAAFSEEKLFF. The CDR3 bases are TGTGCCAGCACACGGGGGGCGGCGTTTTCGGAGGAAAAACTGTTTTTT.

This clone is a singleton in its sample. The rearrangement joins TRBV4-1 to TRBJ2-3; D perhaps matches TRBD2 (6 bases). Germline CDR1 and CDR2: MGHRA and YSYEKL. CDR3 length equals 16 residues. Trimming stripped 5 bases from V and 0 bases from J, with 15 bases between. The CDR3 sequence is CASSDWTGTSTDTQYF. DNA of the CDR3: TGCGCCAGCAGCGACTGGACTGGGACTAGCACAGATACGCAGTATTTT.